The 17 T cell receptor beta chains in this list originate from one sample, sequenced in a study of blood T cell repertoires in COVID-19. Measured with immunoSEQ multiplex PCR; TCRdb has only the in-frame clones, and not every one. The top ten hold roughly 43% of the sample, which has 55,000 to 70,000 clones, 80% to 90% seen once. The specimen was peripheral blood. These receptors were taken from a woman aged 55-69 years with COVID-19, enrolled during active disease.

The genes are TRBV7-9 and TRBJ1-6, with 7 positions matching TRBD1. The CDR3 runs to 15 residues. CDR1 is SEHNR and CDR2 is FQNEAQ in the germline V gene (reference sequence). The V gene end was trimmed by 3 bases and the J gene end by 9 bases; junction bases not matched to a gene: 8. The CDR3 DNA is TGTGCCAGCAGCTTCTACAGGGGACTCGGTTCACCCCTCCACTTT. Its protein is CASSFYRGLGSPLHF.

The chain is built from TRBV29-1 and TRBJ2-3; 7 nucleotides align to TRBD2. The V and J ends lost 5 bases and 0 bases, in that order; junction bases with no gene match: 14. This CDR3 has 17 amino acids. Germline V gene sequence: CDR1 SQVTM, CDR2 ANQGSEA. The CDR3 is CSVSTAQREPSTDTQYF. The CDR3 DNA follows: TGCAGCGTTAGCACCGCCCAGCGGGAACCTAGCACAGATACGCAGTATTTT.

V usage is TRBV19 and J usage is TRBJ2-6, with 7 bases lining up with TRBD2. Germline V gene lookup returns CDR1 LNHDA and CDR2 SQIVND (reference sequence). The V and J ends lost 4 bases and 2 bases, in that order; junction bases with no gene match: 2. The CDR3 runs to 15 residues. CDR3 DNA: TGTGCCAGTAGTAGGGGGGGTACTGGGGCCAACGTCCTGACTTTC. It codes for CASSRGGTGANVLTF.

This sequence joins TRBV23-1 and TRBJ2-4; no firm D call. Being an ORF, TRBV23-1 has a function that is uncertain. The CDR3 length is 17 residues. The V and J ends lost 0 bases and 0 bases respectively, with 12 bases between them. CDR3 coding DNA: TGCGCCAGCAGTCAATCGGAAGCGTACCTAGCCAAAAACATTCAGTACTTC. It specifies CASSQSEAYLAKNIQYF.

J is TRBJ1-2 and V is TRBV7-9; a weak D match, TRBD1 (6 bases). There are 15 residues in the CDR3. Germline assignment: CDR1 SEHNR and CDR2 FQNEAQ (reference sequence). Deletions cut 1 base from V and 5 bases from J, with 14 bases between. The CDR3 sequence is CASSLDTGKGYGYTF. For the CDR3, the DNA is TGTGCCAGCAGCTTAGATACAGGGAAGGGATATGGCTACACCTTC. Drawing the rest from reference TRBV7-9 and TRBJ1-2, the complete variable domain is DTGVSQNPRHKITKRGQNVTFRCDPISEHNRLYWYRQTLGQGPEFLTYFQNEAQLEKSRLLSDRFSAERPKGSFSTLEIQRTEQGDSAMYLCASSLDTGKGYGYTFGSGTRLTVV.

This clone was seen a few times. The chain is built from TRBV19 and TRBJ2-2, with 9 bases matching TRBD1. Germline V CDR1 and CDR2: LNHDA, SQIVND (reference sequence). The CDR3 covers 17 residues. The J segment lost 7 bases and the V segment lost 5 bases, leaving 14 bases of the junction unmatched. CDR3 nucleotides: TGTGCCAGTAGTCCAGGCTCGGGACAGGGAGATTTCGGGGAGCTGTTTTTT. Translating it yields CASSPGSGQGDFGELFF.

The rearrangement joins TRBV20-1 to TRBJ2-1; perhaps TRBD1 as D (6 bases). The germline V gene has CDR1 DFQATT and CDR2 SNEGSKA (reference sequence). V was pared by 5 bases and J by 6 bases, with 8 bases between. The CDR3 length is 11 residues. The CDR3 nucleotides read TGCAGTGCTCTACAGGGCAATGAGCAGTTCTTC. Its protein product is CSALQGNEQFF.

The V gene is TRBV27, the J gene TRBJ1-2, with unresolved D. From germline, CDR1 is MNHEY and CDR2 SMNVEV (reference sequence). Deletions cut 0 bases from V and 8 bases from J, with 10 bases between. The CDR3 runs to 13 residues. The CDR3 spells CASSLSPVLGYTF. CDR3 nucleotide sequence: TGTGCCAGCAGTTTATCGCCGGTCCTCGGCTACACCTTC.

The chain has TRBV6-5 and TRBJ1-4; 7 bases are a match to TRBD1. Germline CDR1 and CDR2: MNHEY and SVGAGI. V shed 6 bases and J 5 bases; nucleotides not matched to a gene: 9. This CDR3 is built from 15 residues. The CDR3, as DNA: TGTGCCAGCAGACGACAGGGAATGCGGAATGAAAAACTGTTTTTT. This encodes CASRRQGMRNEKLFF.

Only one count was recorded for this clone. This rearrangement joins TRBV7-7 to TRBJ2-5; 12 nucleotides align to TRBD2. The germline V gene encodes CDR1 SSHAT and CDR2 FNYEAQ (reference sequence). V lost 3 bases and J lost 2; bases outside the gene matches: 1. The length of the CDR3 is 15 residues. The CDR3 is CASSFGLAGQETQYF. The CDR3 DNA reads TGTGCCAGCAGCTTTGGACTAGCGGGACAAGAGACCCAGTACTTC.

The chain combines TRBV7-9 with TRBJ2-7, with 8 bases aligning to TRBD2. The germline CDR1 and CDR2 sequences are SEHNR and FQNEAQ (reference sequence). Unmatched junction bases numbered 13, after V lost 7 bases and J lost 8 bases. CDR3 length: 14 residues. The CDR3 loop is CASTREGFGDQQYF. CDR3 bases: TGTGCCAGCACCCGGGAGGGATTCGGAGATCAGCAGTACTTC.

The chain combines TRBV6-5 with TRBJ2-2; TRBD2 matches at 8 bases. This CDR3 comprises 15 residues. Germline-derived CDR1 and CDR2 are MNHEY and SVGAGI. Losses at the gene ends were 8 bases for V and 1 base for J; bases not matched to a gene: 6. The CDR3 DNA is TGTGCCAGCCGTATTAGCGGGATGAACACCGGGGAGCTGTTTTTT. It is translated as CASRISGMNTGELFF.

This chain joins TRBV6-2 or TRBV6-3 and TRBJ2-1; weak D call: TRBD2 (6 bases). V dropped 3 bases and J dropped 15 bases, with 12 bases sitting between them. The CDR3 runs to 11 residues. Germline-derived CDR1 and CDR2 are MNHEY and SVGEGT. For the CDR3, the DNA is TGTGCCAGCAGTTATTGGGGGGATCCGTTCTTC. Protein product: CASSYWGDPFF.

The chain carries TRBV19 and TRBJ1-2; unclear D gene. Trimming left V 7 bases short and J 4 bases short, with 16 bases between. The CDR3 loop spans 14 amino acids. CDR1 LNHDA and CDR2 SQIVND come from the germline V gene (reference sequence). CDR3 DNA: TGTGCCAGTAAGGAAAACGGACTCCTCTATGGCTACACCTTC. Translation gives CASKENGLLYGYTF.

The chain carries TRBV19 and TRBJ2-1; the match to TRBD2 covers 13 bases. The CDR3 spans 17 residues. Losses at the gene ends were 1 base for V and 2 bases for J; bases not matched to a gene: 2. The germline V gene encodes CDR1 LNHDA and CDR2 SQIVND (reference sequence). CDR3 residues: CASSIGGLAGPYNEQFF. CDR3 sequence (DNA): TGTGCCAGTAGTATAGGGGGACTAGCGGGGCCCTACAATGAGCAGTTCTTC. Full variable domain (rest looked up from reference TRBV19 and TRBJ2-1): DGGITQSPKYLFRKEGQNVTLSCEQNLNHDAMYWYRQDPGQGLRLIYYSQIVNDFQKGDIAEGYSVSREKKESFPLTVTSAQKNPTAFYLCASSIGGLAGPYNEQFFGPGTRLTVL.

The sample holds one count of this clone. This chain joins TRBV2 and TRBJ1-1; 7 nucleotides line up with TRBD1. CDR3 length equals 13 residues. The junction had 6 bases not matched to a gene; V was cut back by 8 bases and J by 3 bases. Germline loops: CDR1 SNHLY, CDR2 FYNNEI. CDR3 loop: CASAGRGYTEAFF. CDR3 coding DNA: TGTGCCAGCGCGGGCAGGGGGTACACTGAAGCTTTCTTT. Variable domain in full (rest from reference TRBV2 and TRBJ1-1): EPEVTQTPSHQVTQMGQEVILRCVPISNHLYFYWYRQILGQKVEFLVSFYNNEISEKSEIFDDQFSVERPDGSNFTLKIRSTKLEDSAMYFCASAGRGYTEAFFGQGTRLTVV.

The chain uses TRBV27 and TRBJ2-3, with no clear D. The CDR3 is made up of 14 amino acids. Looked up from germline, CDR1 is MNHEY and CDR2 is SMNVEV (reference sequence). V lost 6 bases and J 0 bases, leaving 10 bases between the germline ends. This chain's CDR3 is CASSPWASTDTQYF. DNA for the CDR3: TGTGCCAGCAGCCCTTGGGCAAGCACAGATACGCAGTATTTT.